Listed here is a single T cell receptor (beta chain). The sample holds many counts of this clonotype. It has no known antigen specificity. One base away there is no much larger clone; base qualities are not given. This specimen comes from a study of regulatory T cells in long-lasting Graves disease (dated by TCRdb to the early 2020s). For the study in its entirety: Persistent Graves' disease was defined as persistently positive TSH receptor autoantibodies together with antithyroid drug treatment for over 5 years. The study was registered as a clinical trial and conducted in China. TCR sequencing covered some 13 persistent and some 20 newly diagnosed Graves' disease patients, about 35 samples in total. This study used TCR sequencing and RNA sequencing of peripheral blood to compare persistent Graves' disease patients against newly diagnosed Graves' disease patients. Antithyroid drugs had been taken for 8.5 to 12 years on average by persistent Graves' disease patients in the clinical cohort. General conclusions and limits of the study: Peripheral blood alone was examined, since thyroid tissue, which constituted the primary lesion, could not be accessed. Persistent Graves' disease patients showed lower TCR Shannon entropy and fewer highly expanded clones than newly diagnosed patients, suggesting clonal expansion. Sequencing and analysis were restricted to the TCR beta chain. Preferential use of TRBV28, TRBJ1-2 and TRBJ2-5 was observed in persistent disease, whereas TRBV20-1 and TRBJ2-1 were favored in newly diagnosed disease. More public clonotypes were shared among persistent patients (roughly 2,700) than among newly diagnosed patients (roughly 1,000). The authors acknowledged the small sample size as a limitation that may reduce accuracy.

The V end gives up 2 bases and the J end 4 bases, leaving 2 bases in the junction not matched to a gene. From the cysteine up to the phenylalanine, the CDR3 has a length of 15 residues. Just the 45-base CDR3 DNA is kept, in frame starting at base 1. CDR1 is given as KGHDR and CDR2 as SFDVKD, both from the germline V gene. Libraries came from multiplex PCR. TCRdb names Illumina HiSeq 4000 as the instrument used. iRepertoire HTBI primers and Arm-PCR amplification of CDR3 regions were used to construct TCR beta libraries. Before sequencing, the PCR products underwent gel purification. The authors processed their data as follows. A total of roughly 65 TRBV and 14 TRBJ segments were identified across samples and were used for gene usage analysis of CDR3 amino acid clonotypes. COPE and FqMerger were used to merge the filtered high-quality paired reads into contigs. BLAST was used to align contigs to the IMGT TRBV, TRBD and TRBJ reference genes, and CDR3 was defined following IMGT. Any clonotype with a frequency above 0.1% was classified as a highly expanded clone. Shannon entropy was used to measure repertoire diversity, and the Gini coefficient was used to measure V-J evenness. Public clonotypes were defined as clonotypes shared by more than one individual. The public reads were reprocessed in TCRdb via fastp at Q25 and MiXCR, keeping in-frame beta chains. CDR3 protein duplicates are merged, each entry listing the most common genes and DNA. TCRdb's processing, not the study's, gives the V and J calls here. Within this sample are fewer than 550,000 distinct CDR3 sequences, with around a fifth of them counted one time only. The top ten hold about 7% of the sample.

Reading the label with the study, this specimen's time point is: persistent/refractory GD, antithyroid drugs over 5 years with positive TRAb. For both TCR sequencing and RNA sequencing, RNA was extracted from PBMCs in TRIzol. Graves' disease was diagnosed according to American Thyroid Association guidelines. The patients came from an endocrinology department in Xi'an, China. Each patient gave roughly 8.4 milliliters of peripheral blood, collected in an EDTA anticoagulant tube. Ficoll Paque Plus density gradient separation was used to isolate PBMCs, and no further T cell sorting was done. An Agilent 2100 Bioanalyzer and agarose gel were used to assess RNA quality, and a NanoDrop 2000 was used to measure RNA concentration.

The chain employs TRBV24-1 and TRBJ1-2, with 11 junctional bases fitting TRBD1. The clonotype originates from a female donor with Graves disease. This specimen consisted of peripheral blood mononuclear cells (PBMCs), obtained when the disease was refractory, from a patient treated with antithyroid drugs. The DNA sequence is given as TGTGCCACCAGTGATTCCGGGACAGGGGGCTATGGCTACACCTTC. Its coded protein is CATSDSGTGGYGYTF.